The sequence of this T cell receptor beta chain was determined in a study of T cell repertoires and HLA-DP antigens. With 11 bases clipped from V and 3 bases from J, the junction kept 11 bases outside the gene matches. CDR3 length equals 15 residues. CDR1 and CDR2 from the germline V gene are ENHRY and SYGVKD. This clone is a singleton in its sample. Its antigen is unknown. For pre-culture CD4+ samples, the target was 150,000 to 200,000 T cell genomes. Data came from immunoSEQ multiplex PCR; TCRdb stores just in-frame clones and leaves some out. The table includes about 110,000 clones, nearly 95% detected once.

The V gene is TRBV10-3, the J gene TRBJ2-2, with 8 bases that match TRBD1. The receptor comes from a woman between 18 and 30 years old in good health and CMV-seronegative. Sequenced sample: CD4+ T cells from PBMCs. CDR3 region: CAAASGTGYTGELFF. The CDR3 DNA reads TGTGCCGCGGCCTCAGGGACAGGATACACCGGGGAGCTGTTTTTT.